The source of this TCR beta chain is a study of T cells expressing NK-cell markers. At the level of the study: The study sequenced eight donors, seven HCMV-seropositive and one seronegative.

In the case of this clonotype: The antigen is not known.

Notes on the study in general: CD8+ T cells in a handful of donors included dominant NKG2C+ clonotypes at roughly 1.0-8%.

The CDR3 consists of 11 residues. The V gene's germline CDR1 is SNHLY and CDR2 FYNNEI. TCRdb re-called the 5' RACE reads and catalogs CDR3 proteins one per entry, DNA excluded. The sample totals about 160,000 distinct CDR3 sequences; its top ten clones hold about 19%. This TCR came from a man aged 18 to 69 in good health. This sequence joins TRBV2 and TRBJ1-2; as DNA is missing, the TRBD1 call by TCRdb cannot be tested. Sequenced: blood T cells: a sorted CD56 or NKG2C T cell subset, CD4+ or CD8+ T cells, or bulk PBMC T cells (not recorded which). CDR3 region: CATRDSYGYTF.